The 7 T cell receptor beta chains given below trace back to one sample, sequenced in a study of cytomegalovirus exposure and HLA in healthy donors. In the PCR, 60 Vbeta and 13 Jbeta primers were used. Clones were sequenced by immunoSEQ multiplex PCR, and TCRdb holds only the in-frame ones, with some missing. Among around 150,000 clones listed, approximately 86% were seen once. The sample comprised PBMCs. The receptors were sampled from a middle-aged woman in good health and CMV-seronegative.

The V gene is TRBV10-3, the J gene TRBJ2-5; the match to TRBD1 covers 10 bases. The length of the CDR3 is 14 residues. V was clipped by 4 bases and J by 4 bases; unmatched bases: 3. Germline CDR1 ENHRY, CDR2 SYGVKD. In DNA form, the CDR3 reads TGTGCCATCAGTGGGACAGGGGGAGTAGAGACCCAGTACTTC. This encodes CAISGTGGVETQYF.

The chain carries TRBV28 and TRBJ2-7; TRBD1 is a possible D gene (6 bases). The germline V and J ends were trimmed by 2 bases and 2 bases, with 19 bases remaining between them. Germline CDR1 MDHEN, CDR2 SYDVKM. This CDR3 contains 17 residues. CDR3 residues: CASSLPPGTQYPYEQYF. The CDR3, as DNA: TGTGCCAGCAGTTTACCCCCCGGGACACAATACCCCTACGAGCAGTACTTC.

CDR3 residues: CASSPGLAAKNTGELFF. CDR3 sequence (DNA): TGTGCCAGCAGCCCCGGACTAGCGGCAAAGAACACCGGGGAGCTGTTTTTT. The rearrangement joins TRBV5-4 to TRBJ2-2, with 10 positions matching TRBD2. The J segment lost 1 base and the V segment lost 4 bases, leaving 7 bases of the junction unmatched. CDR3 length equals 17 residues. CDR1 and CDR2 from the germline V gene are SGHNT and YYREEE (reference sequence).

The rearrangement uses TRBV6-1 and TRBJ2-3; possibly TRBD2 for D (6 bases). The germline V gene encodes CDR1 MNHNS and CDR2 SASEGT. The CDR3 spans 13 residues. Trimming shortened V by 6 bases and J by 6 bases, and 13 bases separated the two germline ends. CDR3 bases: TGTGCCAGCAGGATCGGACTACTCGATACGCAGTATTTT. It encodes CASRIGLLDTQYF.

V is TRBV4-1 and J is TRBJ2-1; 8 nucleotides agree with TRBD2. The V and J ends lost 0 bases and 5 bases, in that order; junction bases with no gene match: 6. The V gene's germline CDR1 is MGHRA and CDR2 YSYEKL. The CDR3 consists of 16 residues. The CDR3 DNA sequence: TGCGCCAGCAGCCAAGAAGCGGTAGCGGGAAACAATGAGCAGTTCTTC. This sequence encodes CASSQEAVAGNNEQFF.

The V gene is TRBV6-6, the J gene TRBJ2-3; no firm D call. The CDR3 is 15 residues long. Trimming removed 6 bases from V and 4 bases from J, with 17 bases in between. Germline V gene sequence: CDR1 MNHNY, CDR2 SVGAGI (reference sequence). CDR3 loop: CASSSVSVPADTQYF. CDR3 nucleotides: TGTGCCAGCAGCTCGGTCTCGGTTCCGGCAGATACGCAGTATTTT.

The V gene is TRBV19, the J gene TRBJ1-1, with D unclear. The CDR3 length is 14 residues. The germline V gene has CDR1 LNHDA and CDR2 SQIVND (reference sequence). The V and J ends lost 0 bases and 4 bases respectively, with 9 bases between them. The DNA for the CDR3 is TGTGCCAGTAGTATAGACAGGAGGTCCACTGAAGCTTTCTTT. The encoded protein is CASSIDRRSTEAFF.